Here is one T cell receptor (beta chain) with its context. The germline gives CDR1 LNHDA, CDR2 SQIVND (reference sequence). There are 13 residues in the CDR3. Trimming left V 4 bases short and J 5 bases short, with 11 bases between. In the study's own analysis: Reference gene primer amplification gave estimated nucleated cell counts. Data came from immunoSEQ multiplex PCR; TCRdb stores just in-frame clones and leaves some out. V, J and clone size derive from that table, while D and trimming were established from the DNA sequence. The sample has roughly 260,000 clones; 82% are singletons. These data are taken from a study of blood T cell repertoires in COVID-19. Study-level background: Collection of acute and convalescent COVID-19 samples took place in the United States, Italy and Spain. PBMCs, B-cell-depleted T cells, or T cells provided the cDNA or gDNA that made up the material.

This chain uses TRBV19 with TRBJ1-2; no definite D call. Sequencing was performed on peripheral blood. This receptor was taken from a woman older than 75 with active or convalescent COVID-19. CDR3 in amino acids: CASSTWAGYGYTF. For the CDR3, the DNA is TGTGCCAGTAGTACGTGGGCGGGGTATGGCTACACCTTC.